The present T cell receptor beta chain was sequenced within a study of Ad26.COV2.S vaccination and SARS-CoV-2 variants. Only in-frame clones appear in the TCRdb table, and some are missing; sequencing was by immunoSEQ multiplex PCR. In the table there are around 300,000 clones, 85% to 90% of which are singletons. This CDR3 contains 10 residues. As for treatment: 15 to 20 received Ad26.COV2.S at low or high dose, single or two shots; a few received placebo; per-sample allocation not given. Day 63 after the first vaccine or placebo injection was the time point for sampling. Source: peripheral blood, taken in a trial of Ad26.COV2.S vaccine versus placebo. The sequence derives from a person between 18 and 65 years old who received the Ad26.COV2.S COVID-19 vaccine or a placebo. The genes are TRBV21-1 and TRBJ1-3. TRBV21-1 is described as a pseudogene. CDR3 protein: CASSKGTIYF. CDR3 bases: TGTGCCAGCAGCAAGGGGACCATATATTTT.